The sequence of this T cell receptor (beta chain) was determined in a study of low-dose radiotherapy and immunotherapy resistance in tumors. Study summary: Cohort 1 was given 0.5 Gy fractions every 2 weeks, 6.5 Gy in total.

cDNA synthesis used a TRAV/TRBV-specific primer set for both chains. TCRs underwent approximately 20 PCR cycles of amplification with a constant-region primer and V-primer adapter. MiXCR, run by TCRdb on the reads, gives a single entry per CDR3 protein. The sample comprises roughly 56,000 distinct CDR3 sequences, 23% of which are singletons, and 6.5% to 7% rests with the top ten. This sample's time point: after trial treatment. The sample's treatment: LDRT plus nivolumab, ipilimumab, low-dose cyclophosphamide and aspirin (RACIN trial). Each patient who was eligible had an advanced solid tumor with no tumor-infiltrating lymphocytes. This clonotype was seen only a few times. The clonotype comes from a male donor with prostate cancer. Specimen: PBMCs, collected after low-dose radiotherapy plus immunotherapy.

The CDR3 region has the DNA TGTGCCAGCAGTGGGCCTACAGAGTCAGATACGCAGTATTTT. It translates to CASSGPTESDTQYF. This chain connects TRBV5-6 to TRBJ2-3; D is undetermined. Trimming took 5 bases from V and 4 from J, leaving 14 bases between them. The germline V gene encodes CDR1 SGHDT and CDR2 YYEEEE. This CDR3 has 14 residues.